The 13 T cell receptor beta chains listed next were all sequenced from one sample in a study of tissue T cells after allogeneic stem cell transplantation. Time point described: mouse harvest day 7 after allogeneic transplant. Mouse grafts combined 10^7 T-cell-depleted bone marrow cells with 10^6 splenic CD5+ T cells. Data came from immunoSEQ multiplex PCR; TCRdb stores just in-frame clones and leaves some out. This table holds roughly 6,000 clones, roughly 47% found once. The sample consisted of gut tissue. Receptor source: a female BALB/c mouse given C57BL/6 T cells with graft-versus-host disease after an allogeneic hematopoietic cell transplant.

As to this clone: Genes here carry mouse names. From the germline J gene comes the end of the CDR3, since the read stops 1 residue before it. J is TRBJ1-1 and V is TRBV13-2; TRBD1 matches 9 bases. The CDR3 runs to 13 residues. V trimming: 2 bases; J trimming: 10 bases; junction bases outside the gene matches: 6. The germline gives CDR1 NNHNN, CDR2 SYGAGS (reference sequence). The DNA read from the CDR3 is TGTGCCAGCGGTGAACAGGGGGCGGTAGGAGTCTTC. It translates to CASGEQGAVGVF. In full, the CDR3 is CASGEQGAVGVFF.

With respect to this clone: The gene names given are mouse names. The CDR3 goes on 1 residue after the read ends, and that part is filled in from the germline J gene. This chain uses TRBV23 with TRBJ1-2; the D call TRBD1 from the table was never checked on the DNA. This CDR3 is built from 15 residues. CDR1 KGHTA and CDR2 FQNQQP come from the germline V gene. CDR3 DNA (partial): TGCTCCAGCAAGACAGGGGGCTTTGTGAACTCCGACTACACC. Amino acid sequence: CSSKTGGFVNSDYT. The whole CDR3 protein is CSSKTGGFVNSDYTF.

With regard to this clone: Gene and germline names: mouse. The CDR3 is cut off 1 residue early in the read; its end comes from the germline J gene. V and J are TRBV16 and TRBJ2-5, with 10 nucleotides matching TRBD2. Looked up from germline, CDR1 is SGHSA and CDR2 is FRNQAP. V lost 2 bases and J lost 2; bases outside the gene matches: 4. The CDR3 runs to 16 residues. CDR3 bases read: TGTGCAAGCAGCTTACCCCGACTGGGGGGCCAAGACACCCAGTAC. Translated, it gives CASSLPRLGGQDTQY. The CDR3 reads in full as CASSLPRLGGQDTQYF.

By sample share, this clone is medium-sized. Germline and genes: mouse. The read is 1 residue too short to cover the CDR3 end, so that end is filled in from the germline J gene. This chain connects TRBV26 to TRBJ1-4; no clear D. The CDR3 sequence is 13 residues long. Germline assignment: CDR1 KGHPV and CDR2 FQNQEV (reference sequence). V lost 2 bases and J lost 4, with 5 bases in between. CDR3 DNA, as far as it was read: TGTGCCAGCAGTCTGGGATTCAACGAAAGATTATTT. Translated, it gives CASSLGFNERLF. The whole CDR3 is CASSLGFNERLFF.

Regarding this clone: Here the gene names and germline are mouse. The read terminates 1 residue ahead of where the CDR3 ends, so the germline J gene completes it. V is TRBV23 and J is TRBJ1-2; the D call in the table, TRBD1, was not verified against the DNA. The CDR3 consists of 14 residues. Germline lookup yields CDR1 KGHTA and CDR2 FQNQQP. The CDR3 loop is CSSSQFQGGSDYTF. CDR3 DNA, as far as it was read: TGCTCCAGCAGTCAATTTCAGGGTGGCTCCGACTACACC.

Note on this clone: The gene symbols are mouse symbols. The read gets to within 1 residue of the CDR3 end, and the germline J gene fills in the rest. The chain links TRBV3 to TRBJ2-7, with 12 bases that match TRBD2. Per the germline V gene, CDR1 is SNHLY and CDR2 is FYNGKV (reference sequence). Trimming cost V 3 bases and J 2 bases; bases outside gene matches: 2. The CDR3 sequence is 15 residues long. The sequenced CDR3 bases are TGTGCCAGCAGCTTCGGACTGGGGGGGACCTATGAACAGTAC. This encodes CASSFGLGGTYEQY. The full-length CDR3 reads as CASSFGLGGTYEQYF.

This clone was seen just once. Gene names are mouse gene names. Read sequence stops 1 residue before the CDR3 end, and the germline J gene provides the missing end. The chain joins TRBV29 to TRBJ1-1; a possible D gene is TRBD1 (6 bases). The CDR3 has 12 residues. The germline V and J ends were trimmed by 2 bases and 7 bases, with 8 bases remaining between them. Germline V gives CDR1 MSHET, CDR2 SYDVDS. The DNA read from the CDR3 is TGTGCTAGCAGTTTAGGCAGGGGAGAAGTCTTC. Protein sequence: CASSLGRGEVF. The complete CDR3 sequence is CASSLGRGEVFF.

This clone was counted between two and nine times. Mouse germline and gene names are used. The read comes to an end 1 residue before the CDR3 does, leaving the germline J gene to fill in the end. The chain joins TRBV23 to TRBJ2-5; the tabulated D call, TRBD2, remains unverified against the DNA. There are 15 residues in the CDR3. Looked up from germline, CDR1 is KGHTA and CDR2 is FQNQQP. CDR3 DNA (partial): TGCTCCAGCAGTCCCGGGACTGGGGTCCAAGACACCCAGTAC. This gives the protein CSSSPGTGVQDTQY. The CDR3 in its entirety is CSSSPGTGVQDTQYF.

For this clone: Germline and genes: mouse. The read terminates 1 residue before the CDR3 end, so the remaining end is supplied by the germline J gene. Other DNA sequences in the same sample also yield this CDR3. The V gene is TRBV26, the J gene TRBJ1-1, with no clear D. Germline V lookup: CDR1 KGHPV, CDR2 FQNQEV (reference sequence). This CDR3 region has 13 residues. The V end was cut by 3 bases, the J end by 4 bases, with 9 bases between. The CDR3 here is CASSLRGGTEVFF. CDR3 DNA (partial): TGTGCCAGCAGTCTAAGAGGCGGCACAGAAGTCTTC. The complete variable domain, with remaining parts taken from reference TRBV26 and TRBJ1-1, reads NSKVIQTPRYLVKGQGQKAKMRCIPEKGHPVVFWYQQNKNNEFKFLINFQNQEVLQQIDMTEKRFSAECPSNSPCSLEIQSSEAGDSALYLCASSLRGGTEVFFGKGTRLTVV.

Concerning this clone itself: Genes here carry mouse names. The CDR3 extends 1 residue past the end of the read, so its final part is completed from the germline J gene. V is TRBV31 and J is TRBJ1-4; 7 bases map to TRBD1. Germline V gene sequence: CDR1 GKSSPN, CDR2 SITVG. Unmatched junction bases numbered 5, after V lost 0 bases and J lost 4 bases. This CDR3 has 15 residues. CDR3 DNA, as far as it was read: TGTGCCTGGAGTCTGACAGGGCGGAACAACGAAAGATTATTT. Its translation is CAWSLTGRNNERLF. The full CDR3 protein reads CAWSLTGRNNERLFF. The variable domain in full, completed from reference TRBV31 and TRBJ1-4, reads AQTIHQWPVAEIKAVGSPLSLGCTIKGKSSPNLYWYWQATGGTLQQLFYSITVGQVESVVQLNLSASRPKDDQFILSTEKLLLSHSGFYLCAWSLTGRNNERLFFGHGTKLSVL.

By proportion, this clone is medium-sized. Mouse names are used for the genes. The CDR3 extends 1 residue past the end of the read, so its final part is completed from the germline J gene. The rearrangement uses TRBV29 and TRBJ1-3; no clear D. The germline gives CDR1 MSHET, CDR2 SYDVDS. Trimming pared 3 bases from V and 4 bases from J, leaving 1 base between. This CDR3 contains 11 residues. The CDR3 spells CASSLGNTLYF. CDR3 bases read: TGTGCTAGCAGTTTGGGAAATACGCTCTAT.

This clone was detected a few times. Gene labels here are mouse ones. The sequenced CDR3 bases are TGTGCCAGCAGCTCATGGACTGGGGGCTATGAACAGTAC. Translated, it gives CASSSWTGGYEQY. The CDR3 in full is CASSSWTGGYEQYF. The gene calls are TRBV3 and TRBJ2-7, with 10 nucleotides matching TRBD2. The read gets to within 1 residue of the CDR3 end, and the germline J gene fills in the rest. Germline CDR1 reads SNHLY; CDR2 reads FYNGKV (reference sequence). The CDR3 length is 14 residues. J gave up 3 bases and V 4 bases, and 3 bases lay outside the gene matches.

The table lists this clone with a few counts. Gene names are mouse gene names. Incomplete CDR3 DNA: TGTGCCAGCAGTCTGACCAACTCCTATGAACAGTAC. Its protein product is CASSLTNSYEQY. The entire CDR3 reads CASSLTNSYEQYF. The gene calls are TRBV26 and TRBJ2-7; D is undetermined. The observed sequence ends 1 residue before the CDR3 terminus, with the missing tail filled in from the germline J gene. The CDR3 totals 13 residues. V lost 2 bases, J lost 0 bases, and 5 bases lay in between. Germline CDR1 is KGHPV and CDR2 is FQNQEV (reference sequence).